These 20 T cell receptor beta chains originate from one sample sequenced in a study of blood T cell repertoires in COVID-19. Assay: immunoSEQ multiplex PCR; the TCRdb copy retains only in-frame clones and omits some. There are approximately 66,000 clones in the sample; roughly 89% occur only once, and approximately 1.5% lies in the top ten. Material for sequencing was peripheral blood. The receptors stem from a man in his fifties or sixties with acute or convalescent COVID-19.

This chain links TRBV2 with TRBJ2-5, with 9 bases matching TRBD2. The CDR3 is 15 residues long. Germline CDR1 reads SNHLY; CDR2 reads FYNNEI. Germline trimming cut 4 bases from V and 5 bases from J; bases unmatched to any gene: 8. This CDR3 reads CASSVSAGGGETQYF. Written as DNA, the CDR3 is TGTGCCAGCAGTGTGTCAGCGGGGGGAGGGGAGACCCAGTACTTC.

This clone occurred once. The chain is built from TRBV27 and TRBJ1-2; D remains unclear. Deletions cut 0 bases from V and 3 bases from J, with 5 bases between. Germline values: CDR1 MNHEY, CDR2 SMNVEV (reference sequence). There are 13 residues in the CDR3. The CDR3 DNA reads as TGTGCCAGCAGTTTATCGCCAGACTATGGCTACACCTTC. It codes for CASSLSPDYGYTF.

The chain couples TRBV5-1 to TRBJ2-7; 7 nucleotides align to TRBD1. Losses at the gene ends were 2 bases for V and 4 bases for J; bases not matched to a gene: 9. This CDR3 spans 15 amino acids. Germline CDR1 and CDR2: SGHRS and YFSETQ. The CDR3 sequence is CASSFTGTVNYEQYF. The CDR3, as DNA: TGCGCCAGCAGCTTCACCGGGACAGTGAATTACGAGCAGTACTTC.

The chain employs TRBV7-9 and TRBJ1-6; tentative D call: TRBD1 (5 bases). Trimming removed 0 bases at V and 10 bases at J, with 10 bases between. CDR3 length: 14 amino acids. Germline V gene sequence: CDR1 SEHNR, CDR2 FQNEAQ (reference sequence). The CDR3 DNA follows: TGTGCCAGCAGCTTAGCGGGGGGTGGATCACCCCTCCACTTT. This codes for CASSLAGGGSPLHF.

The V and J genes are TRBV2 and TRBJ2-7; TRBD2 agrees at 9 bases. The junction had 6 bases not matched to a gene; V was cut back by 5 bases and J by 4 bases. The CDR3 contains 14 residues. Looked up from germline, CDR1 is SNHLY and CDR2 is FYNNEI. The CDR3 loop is CASSWGGGEYEQYF. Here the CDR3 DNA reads TGTGCCAGCAGTTGGGGCGGGGGGGAATACGAGCAGTACTTC.

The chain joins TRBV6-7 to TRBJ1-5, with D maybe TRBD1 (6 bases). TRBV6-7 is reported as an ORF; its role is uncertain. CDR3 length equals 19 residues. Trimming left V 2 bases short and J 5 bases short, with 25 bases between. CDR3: CASSYLELNGTLRHQPQHF. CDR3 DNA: TGTGCCAGCAGTTACCTGGAACTCAACGGGACACTTAGGCATCAGCCCCAGCATTTT.

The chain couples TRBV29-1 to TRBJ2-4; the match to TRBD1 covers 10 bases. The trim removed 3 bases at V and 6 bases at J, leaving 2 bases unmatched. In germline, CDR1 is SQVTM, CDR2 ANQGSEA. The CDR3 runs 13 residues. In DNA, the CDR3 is TGCAGCGTTGAGTGGGACAGGGGAAACATTCAGTACTTC. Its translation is CSVEWDRGNIQYF.

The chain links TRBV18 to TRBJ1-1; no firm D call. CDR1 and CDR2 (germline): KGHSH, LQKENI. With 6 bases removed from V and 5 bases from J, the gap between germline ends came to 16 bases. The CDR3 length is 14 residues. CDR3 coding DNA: TGTGCCAGCTCGCCGTATCTATCGGGGACTGAAGCTTTCTTT. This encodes CASSPYLSGTEAFF.

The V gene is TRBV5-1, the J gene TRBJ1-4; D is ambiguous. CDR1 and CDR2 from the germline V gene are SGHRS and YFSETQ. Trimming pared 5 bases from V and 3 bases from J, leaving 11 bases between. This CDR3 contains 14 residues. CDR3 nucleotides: TGCGCCAGCAGAGAGCGGACGTCTAATGAAAAACTGTTTTTT. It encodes CASRERTSNEKLFF. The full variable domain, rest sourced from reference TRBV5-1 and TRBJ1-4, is KAGVTQTPRYLIKTRGQQVTLSCSPISGHRSVSWYQQTPGQGLQFLFEYFSETQRNKGNFPGRFSGRQFSNSRSEMNVSTLELGDSALYLCASRERTSNEKLFFGSGTQLSVL.

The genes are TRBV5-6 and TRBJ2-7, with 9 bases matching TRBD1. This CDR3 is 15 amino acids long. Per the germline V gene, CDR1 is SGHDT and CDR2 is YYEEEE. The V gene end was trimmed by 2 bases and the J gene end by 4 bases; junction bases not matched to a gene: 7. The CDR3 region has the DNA TGTGCCAGCAGCTTAATCGGACAGGGGCTTTACGAGCAGTACTTC. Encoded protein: CASSLIGQGLYEQYF.

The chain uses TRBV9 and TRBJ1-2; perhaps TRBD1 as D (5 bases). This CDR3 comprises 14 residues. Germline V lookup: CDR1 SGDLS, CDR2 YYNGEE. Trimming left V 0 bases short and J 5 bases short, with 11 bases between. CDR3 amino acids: CASSVENRPYGYTF. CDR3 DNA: TGTGCCAGCAGCGTAGAGAACAGGCCATATGGCTACACCTTC.

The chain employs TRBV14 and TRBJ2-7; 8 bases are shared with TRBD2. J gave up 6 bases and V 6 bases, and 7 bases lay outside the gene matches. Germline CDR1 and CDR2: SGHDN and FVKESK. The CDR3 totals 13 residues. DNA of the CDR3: TGTGCCAGCAGGCACGCGGGGGGCCGCGAGCAGTACTTC. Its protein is CASRHAGGREQYF.

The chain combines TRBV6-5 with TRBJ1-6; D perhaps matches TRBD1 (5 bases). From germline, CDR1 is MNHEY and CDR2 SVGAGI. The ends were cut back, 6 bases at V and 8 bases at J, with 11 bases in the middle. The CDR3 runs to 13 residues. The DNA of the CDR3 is TGTGCCAGCAGCGACAGACTTGATTCACCCCTCCACTTT. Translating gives CASSDRLDSPLHF.

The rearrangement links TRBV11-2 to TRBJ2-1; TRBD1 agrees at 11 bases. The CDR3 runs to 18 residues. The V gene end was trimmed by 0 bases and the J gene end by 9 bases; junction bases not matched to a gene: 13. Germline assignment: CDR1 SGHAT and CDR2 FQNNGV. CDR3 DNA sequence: TGTGCCAGCAGCTTAGATGGGGGACAGGGGGTTTTGTTTTTTGAGCAGTTCTTC. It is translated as CASSLDGGQGVLFFEQFF.

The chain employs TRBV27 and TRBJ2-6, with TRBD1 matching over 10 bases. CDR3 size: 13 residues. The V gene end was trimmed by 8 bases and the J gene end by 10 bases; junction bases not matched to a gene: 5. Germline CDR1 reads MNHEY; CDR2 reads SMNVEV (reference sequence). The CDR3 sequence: CASSGQGINVLTF. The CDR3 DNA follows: TGTGCCAGCTCGGGACAGGGGATAAACGTCCTGACTTTC. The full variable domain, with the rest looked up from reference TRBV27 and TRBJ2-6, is EAQVTQNPRYLITVTGKKLTVTCSQNMNHEYMSWYRQDPGLGLRQIYYSMNVEVTDKGDVPEGYKVSRKEKRNFPLILESPSPNQTSLYFCASSGQGINVLTFGAGSRLTVL.

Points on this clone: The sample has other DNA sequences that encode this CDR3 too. CDR3 in DNA: TGCAGCGTTGAGCGGGGCTCTGGAAACACCATATATTTT. It specifies CSVERGSGNTIYF. This chain joins TRBV29-1 and TRBJ1-3, with D uncertain. This CDR3 comprises 13 residues. Germline CDR1 and CDR2: SQVTM and ANQGSEA. V lost 3 bases and J 0 bases, leaving 6 bases between the germline ends.

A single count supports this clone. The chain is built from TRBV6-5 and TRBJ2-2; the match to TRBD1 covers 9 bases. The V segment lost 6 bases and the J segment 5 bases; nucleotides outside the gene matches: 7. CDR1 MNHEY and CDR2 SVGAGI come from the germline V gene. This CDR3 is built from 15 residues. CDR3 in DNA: TGTGCCAGCAGCATAGACAGGGGGGGAACCGGGGAGCTGTTTTTT. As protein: CASSIDRGGTGELFF.

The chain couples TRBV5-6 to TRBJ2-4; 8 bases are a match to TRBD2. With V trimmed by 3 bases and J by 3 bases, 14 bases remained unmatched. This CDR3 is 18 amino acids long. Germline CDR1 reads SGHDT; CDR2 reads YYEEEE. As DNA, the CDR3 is TGTGCCAGCAGCTCGATCCCCCGGGGGGGCCGAGACAAAAACATTCAGTACTTC. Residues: CASSSIPRGGRDKNIQYF.

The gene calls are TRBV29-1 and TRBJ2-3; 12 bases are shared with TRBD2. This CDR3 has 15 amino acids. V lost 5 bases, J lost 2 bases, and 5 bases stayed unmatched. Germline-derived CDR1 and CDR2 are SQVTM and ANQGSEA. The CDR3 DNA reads TGCAGCGTTTCAGGACTAGCGGGGCCCACAGATACGCAGTATTTT. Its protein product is CSVSGLAGPTDTQYF.

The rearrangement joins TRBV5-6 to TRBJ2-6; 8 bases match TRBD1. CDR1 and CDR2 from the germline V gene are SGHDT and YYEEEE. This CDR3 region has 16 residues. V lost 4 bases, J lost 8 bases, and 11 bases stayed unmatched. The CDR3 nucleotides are TGTGCCAGCAGCCTAGAGGGAGGACAGGGAACCAACGTCCTGACTTTC. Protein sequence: CASSLEGGQGTNVLTF. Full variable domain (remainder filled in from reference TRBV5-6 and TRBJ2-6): DAGVTQSPTHLIKTRGQQVTLRCSPKSGHDTVSWYQQALGQGPQFIFQYYEEEERQRGNFPDRFSGHQFPNYSSELNVNALLLGDSALYLCASSLEGGQGTNVLTFGAGSRLTVL.